What follows are 18 T cell receptor beta chains derived from one specimen sequenced in a study of blood T cell repertoires in COVID-19. The protocol was immunoSEQ multiplex PCR, while the TCRdb copy is restricted to in-frame clones and leaves out a portion. This repertoire shows over 200,000 clones, approximately 89% found once; its top ten account for about 4%. The sample was PBMCs or T cells enriched from blood (not recorded which). The origin of the receptors is a woman younger than 45 who had been exposed to COVID-19.

J is TRBJ1-6 and V is TRBV6-5; D is perhaps TRBD1 (6 bases). The CDR3 extends over 13 amino acids. V was shortened by 5 bases and J by 12 bases, with 14 bases between the two germline ends. Germline lookup yields CDR1 MNHEY and CDR2 SVGAGI. The DNA of the CDR3 is TGTGCCAGCAGTCCGGACAGTAGCCGACCCCTCCACTTT. It yields the protein CASSPDSSRPLHF.

This clone ranks as medium-sized. V is TRBV6-1 and J is TRBJ1-6, with D perhaps TRBD1 (5 bases). Per the germline V gene, CDR1 is MNHNS and CDR2 is SASEGT. V was shortened by 2 bases and J by 5 bases, with 10 bases between the two germline ends. This CDR3 spans 15 amino acids. The CDR3 reads CASSESEGDNSPLHF. The CDR3 DNA follows: TGTGCCAGCAGTGAAAGTGAAGGGGATAATTCACCCCTCCACTTT.

The chain uses TRBV7-2 and TRBJ1-2; perhaps TRBD1 as D (5 bases). Germline V gene sequence: CDR1 SGHTA, CDR2 FQGNSA. CDR3 size: 14 residues. The V end was cut by 3 bases, the J end by 8 bases, with 16 bases between. As DNA, the CDR3 is TGTGCCAGCAGCTTCCGCGGGGGAGAACGGGGCTACACCTTC. This sequence encodes CASSFRGGERGYTF.

This clone was counted a single time. The rearrangement joins TRBV6-4 to TRBJ2-1; 13 positions agree with TRBD2. V dropped 4 bases and J dropped 10; count of bases not matched to a gene: 7. There are 15 residues in the CDR3. Per the germline V gene, CDR1 is MRHNA and CDR2 is SNTAGT. The CDR3 spells CASSVEGLAGIEQFF. In DNA, the CDR3 is TGTGCCAGCAGTGTTGAGGGACTAGCGGGAATAGAGCAGTTCTTC.

The sample holds one count of this clone. This sequence joins TRBV25-1 and TRBJ2-7; possible D gene TRBD2, 6 bases. V was pared by 4 bases and J by 1 base, with 8 bases between. The CDR3 runs to 13 residues. The germline CDR1 and CDR2 sequences are MGHDK and SYGVNS. CDR3 nucleotides: TGTGCCAGCAGTGTCGGGAGTTCCTACGAGCAGTACTTC. This codes for CASSVGSSYEQYF.

The J gene is TRBJ1-5, the V gene TRBV6-5, with D hard to call. The V end lost 5 bases, the J end lost 4 bases, and 9 bases lay between the germline ends. This CDR3 is built from 13 residues. Germline CDR1 is MNHEY and CDR2 is SVGAGI. This chain's CDR3 is CASSTQANQPQHF. DNA of the CDR3: TGTGCCAGCAGTACCCAGGCGAATCAGCCCCAGCATTTT.

The V call is TRBV2, the J call TRBJ2-3; 7 nucleotides line up with TRBD2. CDR3 length equals 13 residues. Germline V gives CDR1 SNHLY, CDR2 FYNNEI. V trimming: 5 bases; J trimming: 14 bases; junction bases outside the gene matches: 13. The CDR3 region has the DNA TGTGCCAGCAGTCCGTACGGACTAGTCGAGGGGTATTTT. It yields the protein CASSPYGLVEGYF.

The chain is built from TRBV2 and TRBJ2-2, with 9 positions matching TRBD2. This CDR3 has 18 amino acids. The germline V gene encodes CDR1 SNHLY and CDR2 FYNNEI. The V segment lost 3 bases and the J segment 5 bases; nucleotides outside the gene matches: 13. The CDR3 DNA reads TGTGCCAGCAGTGACCCCCAAAATAGCGGGAGCGGGACCGGGGAGCTGTTTTTT. This codes for CASSDPQNSGSGTGELFF. Full variable domain (rest looked up from reference TRBV2 and TRBJ2-2): EPEVTQTPSHQVTQMGQEVILRCVPISNHLYFYWYRQILGQKVEFLVSFYNNEISEKSEIFDDQFSVERPDGSNFTLKIRSTKLEDSAMYFCASSDPQNSGSGTGELFFGEGSRLTVL.

This clone was observed a handful of times. The genes are TRBV27 and TRBJ2-1; D not certain. Germline V lookup: CDR1 MNHEY, CDR2 SMNVEV (reference sequence). CDR3 size: 13 residues. V lost 3 bases and J 7 bases, leaving 10 bases between the germline ends. DNA of the CDR3: TGTGCCAGCAGTTTGGGCAGGCTGAATGAGCAGTTCTTC. This gives the protein CASSLGRLNEQFF.

The CDR3 protein is CASSQDRVGGYTF. The CDR3 DNA reads TGCGCCAGCAGCCAAGACAGGGTAGGGGGCTACACCTTC. The chain uses TRBV4-1 and TRBJ1-2; tentatively, D is TRBD1 (5 bases). Germline-derived CDR1 and CDR2 are MGHRA and YSYEKL. Trimming stripped 0 bases from V and 8 bases from J, with 10 bases between. The CDR3 covers 13 residues.

The chain carries TRBV6-5 and TRBJ2-1; 9 nucleotides match TRBD2. Trimming at V came to 7 bases and at J to 14 bases, leaving 9 bases not matched to a gene. CDR1 MNHEY and CDR2 SVGAGI come from the germline V gene. The length of the CDR3 is 12 residues. DNA for the CDR3: TGTGCCAGCAAGTCGGAGCGGGAGGATGAGTTCTTC. Its protein is CASKSEREDEFF.

The genes are TRBV27 and TRBJ1-6; weak D call: TRBD1 (6 bases). V was clipped by 4 bases and J by 0 bases, with 25 bases between them. Germline loops: CDR1 MNHEY, CDR2 SMNVEV (reference sequence). The CDR3 runs to 21 residues. The CDR3 DNA reads as TGTGCCAGCAGTTCGAGGGGAGGGGGAGGGTTGTCGAGCTCCTATAATTCACCCCTCCACTTT. It is translated as CASSSRGGGGLSSSYNSPLHF.

This rearrangement joins TRBV5-1 to TRBJ2-7; 7 nucleotides agree with TRBD2. There are 14 residues in the CDR3. V was clipped by 0 bases and J by 5 bases; unmatched bases: 5. CDR1 SGHRS and CDR2 YFSETQ come from the germline V gene. Written as DNA, the CDR3 is TGCGCCAGCAGCTTGGCAGCGGGGCCGAACGAGCAGTACTTC. It codes for CASSLAAGPNEQYF.

The rearrangement links TRBV13 to TRBJ2-7; 9 bases line up with TRBD1. The germline V gene has CDR1 PRHDT and CDR2 FYEKMQ (reference sequence). V lost 3 bases, J lost 6 bases, and 9 bases stayed unmatched. This CDR3 has 15 amino acids. CDR3 loop: CASSLRTGASSEQYF. The CDR3 DNA sequence: TGTGCCAGCAGCTTGAGGACAGGGGCGTCTTCCGAGCAGTACTTC.

The CDR3 reads CASSQAGTLHYGYTF. The CDR3 bases are TGTGCCAGCAGCCAGGCGGGGACTCTGCACTATGGCTACACCTTC. This chain links TRBV4-2 with TRBJ1-2, with D possibly TRBD1 on 5 matching bases. The CDR3 has 15 residues. Trimming took 3 bases from V and 3 from J, leaving 14 bases between them. CDR1 is LGHNA and CDR2 is YNFKEQ in the germline V gene.

The gene calls are TRBV6-1 and TRBJ1-3; 7 nucleotides match TRBD1. The V segment lost 1 base and the J segment 0 bases; nucleotides outside the gene matches: 6. This CDR3 is built from 17 residues. Germline CDR1 reads MNHNS; CDR2 reads SASEGT. CDR3 DNA sequence: TGTGCCAGCAGTGAAGTTGACAGGGCCCTCTCTGGAAACACCATATATTTT. Its translation is CASSEVDRALSGNTIYF.

This clone has a single count. The rearrangement joins TRBV29-1 to TRBJ1-2; D ambiguous. Trimming shortened V by 5 bases and J by 3 bases, and 10 bases separated the two germline ends. CDR1 is SQVTM and CDR2 is ANQGSEA in the germline V gene. This CDR3 comprises 12 residues. CDR3 nucleotides: TGCAGCGTTTATGACACGGACTATGGCTACACCTTC. Translated, it gives CSVYDTDYGYTF.

The table lists this clone with a count of one. The rearrangement joins TRBV9 to TRBJ1-3; D unclear. The CDR3 covers 14 residues. The ends were cut back, 0 bases at V and 6 bases at J, with 10 bases in the middle. CDR1 SGDLS and CDR2 YYNGEE come from the germline V gene. CDR3 sequence reads: CASSVGGSENTIYF. CDR3 bases: TGTGCCAGCAGCGTAGGAGGGTCGGAAAACACCATATATTTT.